Listed here are 19 T cell receptor beta chains from one sample, sequenced in a study of T cells in Graves' hyperthyroidism and ophthalmopathy. TCR beta CDR3 region amplification was performed from RNA transcripts. When the TCR CDR3 underwent first-round RT-PCR, the HTBI primer set was used. TCRdb processed the multiplex PCR reads anew with MiXCR; each CDR3 protein has one entry. The sample consists of around 300,000 distinct CDR3 sequences, roughly an eighth of them appearing once. The source material was blood. Receptors originate from a woman in her thirties or forties with Graves' ophthalmopathy.

This clonotype has a count of ten or more. This chain connects TRBV4-1 to TRBJ1-2; D not certain. Germline CDR1 is MGHRA and CDR2 is YSYEKL. Trimming took off 0 bases at V and 0 bases at J, with 8 bases between the two ends. This CDR3 has 15 residues. CDR3 region: CASSQDVGSNYGYTF. For the CDR3, the DNA is TGCGCCAGCAGCCAAGATGTGGGTTCTAACTATGGCTACACCTTC.

The rearrangement joins TRBV19 to TRBJ1-2; possibly TRBD1 for D (5 bases). The V and J ends lost 10 bases and 7 bases respectively, with 19 bases between them. The CDR3 consists of 13 residues. CDR1 and CDR2 (germline): LNHDA, SQIVND (reference sequence). This CDR3 reads CAISGRGLSGYTF. Written as DNA, the CDR3 is TGTGCCATCTCCGGTCGGGGGTTGAGTGGCTACACCTTC.

The chain has TRBV20-1 and TRBJ2-2, with 8 bases aligning to TRBD1. The V and J ends lost 4 bases and 2 bases, in that order; junction bases with no gene match: 9. The CDR3 contains 16 residues. Germline values: CDR1 DFQATT, CDR2 SNEGSKA (reference sequence). The CDR3 DNA reads TGCAGTGCTACCGACAGGGGTGTCATAAACACCGGGGAGCTGTTTTTT. Translated, it gives CSATDRGVINTGELFF.

This clonotype was counted many times. This sequence joins TRBV28 and TRBJ2-5, with no clear D. The CDR3 totals 17 residues. V lost 6 bases, J lost 0 bases, and 20 bases lay in between. Germline V gene sequence: CDR1 MDHEN, CDR2 SYDVKM. The CDR3 is CASSSPPGTRYQETQYF. For the CDR3, the DNA is TGTGCCAGCAGCTCCCCTCCCGGCACAAGGTACCAAGAGACCCAGTACTTC.

This clonotype has only a few counts. This chain connects TRBV9 to TRBJ1-2; D may be TRBD1 (5 bases). CDR3 size: 16 residues. Deletions cut 0 bases from V and 8 bases from J, with 20 bases between. From germline, CDR1 is SGDLS and CDR2 YYNGEE. The CDR3 coding sequence is TGTGCCAGCAGCGTAGTCGGGTTTGAGGGAGGACAAGGCTACACCTTC. It encodes CASSVVGFEGGQGYTF.

The sample holds many counts of this clonotype. CDR3 region: CASSLIAGVNNEQFF. DNA for the CDR3: TGCGCCAGCAGCCTCATAGCGGGGGTGAACAATGAGCAGTTCTTC. J is TRBJ2-1 and V is TRBV5-1; 9 positions agree with TRBD2. Germline CDR1 and CDR2: SGHRS and YFSETQ. The CDR3 covers 15 residues. V gave up 4 bases and J gave up 5 bases; unmatched junction bases: 7.

This clonotype showed up just a few times. J is TRBJ1-5 and V is TRBV6-1; no definite D call. Germline values: CDR1 MNHNS, CDR2 SASEGT. The CDR3 is made up of 16 amino acids. Between the trimmed V and J ends, which lost 6 bases and 1 base, there was a span of 16 bases. Written as DNA, the CDR3 is TGTGCCAGCAGCTCAAAGCTCCCCTCAAGCAATCAGCCCCAGCATTTT. It codes for CASSSKLPSSNQPQHF.

The rearrangement links TRBV19 to TRBJ1-2; a possible D gene is TRBD1 (5 bases). V was shortened by 6 bases and J by 4 bases, with 15 bases between the two germline ends. CDR1 is LNHDA and CDR2 is SQIVND in the germline V gene (reference sequence). The CDR3 runs to 14 residues. The CDR3 DNA reads TGTGCCAGTAGCCTGAGGGGTCCCAGCTATGGCTACACCTTC. Its translation: CASSLRGPSYGYTF.

This clonotype was found a few times. The chain is built from TRBV30 and TRBJ1-1; TRBD1 agrees at 8 bases. CDR3 size: 14 residues. After removal of 4 bases from V and 10 bases from J, the junction contained 14 bases not matched to a gene. In germline, CDR1 is GTSNPN, CDR2 SVGIG (reference sequence). The CDR3: CAWMTESGGLGAFF. CDR3 coding DNA: TGTGCCTGGATGACCGAATCAGGGGGCCTGGGAGCTTTCTTT.

This clonotype showed up many times. This sequence joins TRBV28 and TRBJ1-2; 7 nucleotides align to TRBD1. CDR3 length: 15 amino acids. With V trimmed by 4 bases and J by 7 bases, 12 bases remained unmatched. Per the germline V gene, CDR1 is MDHEN and CDR2 is SYDVKM. The CDR3 sequence: CASSSPQGYLLGYTF. In nucleotides, the CDR3 is TGTGCCAGCAGTTCTCCACAGGGGTACCTTCTTGGCTACACCTTC.

This clonotype was counted at least ten times. The J gene is TRBJ2-5, the V gene TRBV29-1, with D hard to call. CDR3 size: 14 residues. Trimming removed 3 bases at V and 1 base at J, with 12 bases between. Per the germline V gene, CDR1 is SQVTM and CDR2 is ANQGSEA. The CDR3 region has the DNA TGCAGCGTTGACATAGGGTTCGGCCAAGAGACCCAGTACTTC. It specifies CSVDIGFGQETQYF.

This clonotype was picked up many times. The chain's CDR3 is CASSLVRRLAGGPLHNEQFF. The CDR3 DNA reads as TGTGCCAGCAGCTTAGTAAGAAGGCTAGCGGGAGGGCCTCTACACAATGAGCAGTTCTTC. V usage is TRBV7-6 and J usage is TRBJ2-1; TRBD2 matches at 12 bases. The CDR3 is 20 residues long. From germline, CDR1 is SGHVS and CDR2 FNYEAQ. V trimming: 1 base; J trimming: 5 bases; junction bases outside the gene matches: 15.

This clonotype was detected a few times. The chain is built from TRBV9 and TRBJ1-1; D gene ambiguous. Trimming removed 0 bases from V and 0 bases from J, with 9 bases in between. This CDR3 is 15 amino acids long. CDR1 is SGDLS, CDR2 YYNGEE, per germline. In DNA form, the CDR3 reads TGTGCCAGCAGCGTAGGAGTGGGATTGAACACTGAAGCTTTCTTT. It encodes CASSVGVGLNTEAFF.

This clonotype came up many times. This chain uses TRBV6-1 with TRBJ2-3; no reliable D call. Germline CDR1 reads MNHNS; CDR2 reads SASEGT. The CDR3 sequence is 13 residues long. The V end was cut by 4 bases, the J end by 6 bases, with 11 bases between. This chain's CDR3 is CASSVWGSDTQYF. In nucleotides, the CDR3 is TGTGCCAGCAGTGTCTGGGGAAGCGATACGCAGTATTTT.

This clonotype came up a few times. The chain is built from TRBV18 and TRBJ2-7, with 10 positions matching TRBD2. From germline, CDR1 is KGHSH and CDR2 LQKENI. The CDR3 runs to 15 residues. The ends lost 5 bases at V and 3 bases at J; junction bases unmatched: 7. The CDR3 bases are TGTGCCAGCTCATTGGGGACTAGCGACCACTACGAGCAGTACTTC. This codes for CASSLGTSDHYEQYF.

With respect to this clonotype: A much bigger clone sits one base away, suggesting this may be a read error. The chain combines TRBV6-2 or TRBV6-3 with TRBJ2-3; the D gene is possibly TRBD2 (5 bases). The germline V gene has CDR1 MNHEY and CDR2 SVGEGT. This CDR3 region has 13 residues. The CDR3 DNA is TGTGCCGGCAGTGTTACTAGGAGAGATACGCAGTATTTT. Its translation is CAGSVTRRDTQYF.

Ten or more counts support this clonotype. This chain joins TRBV16 and TRBJ2-1, with D possibly TRBD1 on 5 matching bases. Germline CDR1 reads KGHSY; CDR2 reads FQNENV. The CDR3 is 15 amino acids. Trimming took 1 base from V and 4 from J, leaving 11 bases between them. CDR3 DNA sequence: TGTGCCAGCAGCCAATTACAGGAAGCATACAATGAGCAGTTCTTC. This gives the protein CASSQLQEAYNEQFF. Supplemented by reference TRBV16 and TRBJ2-1, the full variable domain reads GEEVAQTPKHLVRGEGQKAKLYCAPIKGHSYVFWYQQVLKNEFKFLISFQNENVFDETGMPKERFSAKCLPNSPCSLEIQATKLEDSAVYFCASSQLQEAYNEQFFGPGTRLTVL.

This clonotype was counted only a few times. The chain links TRBV7-9 to TRBJ1-6; D perhaps matches TRBD1 (5 bases). Trimming took 3 bases from V and 7 from J, leaving 10 bases between them. The CDR3 has 14 residues. CDR1 is SEHNR and CDR2 is FQNEAQ in the germline V gene (reference sequence). The CDR3 sequence is CASSLKEGNSPLHF. DNA for the CDR3: TGTGCCAGCAGCTTGAAGGAGGGGAATTCACCCCTCCACTTT.

This clonotype was seen a few times. The chain uses TRBV20-1 and TRBJ2-1; no firm D call. V lost 6 bases and J lost 5, with 14 bases in between. Germline CDR1 DFQATT, CDR2 SNEGSKA (reference sequence). The CDR3 length is 13 residues. The CDR3 DNA reads TGCAGTGCCCTCGGTCCCCGACACAATGAGCAGTTCTTC. It is translated as CSALGPRHNEQFF.